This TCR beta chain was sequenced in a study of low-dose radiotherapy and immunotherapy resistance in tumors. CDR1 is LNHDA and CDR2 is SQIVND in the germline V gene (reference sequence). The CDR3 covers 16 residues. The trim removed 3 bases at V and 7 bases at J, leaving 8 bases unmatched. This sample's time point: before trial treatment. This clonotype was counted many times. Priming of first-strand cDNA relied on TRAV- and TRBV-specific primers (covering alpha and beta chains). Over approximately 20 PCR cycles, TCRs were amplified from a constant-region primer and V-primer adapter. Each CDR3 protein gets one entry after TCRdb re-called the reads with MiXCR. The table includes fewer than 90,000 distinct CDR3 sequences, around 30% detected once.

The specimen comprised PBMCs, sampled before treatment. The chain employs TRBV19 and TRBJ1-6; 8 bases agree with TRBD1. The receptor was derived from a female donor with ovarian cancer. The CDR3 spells CASSITRTGNNSPLHF. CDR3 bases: TGTGCCAGTAGTATTACGCGGACAGGGAACAATTCACCCCTCCACTTT.